This TCR beta chain was documented in a study of response to subunit inactivated influenza vaccine. Overall study findings and caveats: That few new T cells are recruited by each seasonal influenza vaccination was the authors' suggestion.

TCRdb called the RT-PCR reads again in MiXCR, with one record for every CDR3 protein. The table lists under 750,000 distinct CDR3 sequences, over 9.5% of them singletons, with roughly 10% in the top ten. This clonotype was recorded many times. Its matching antigen is unknown. The sample here was PBMCs from blood, taken on the day of vaccination. The source of this sequence is a man aged 50-60 years who received an inactivated influenza vaccine.

The CDR3 spells CSVLPAEQFF. The CDR3 DNA follows: TGCAGCGTCCTTCCGGCTGAGCAGTTCTTC. The chain recombines TRBV29-1 with TRBJ2-1; D is undetermined. The germline V gene encodes CDR1 SQVTM and CDR2 ANQGSEA. There are 10 residues in the CDR3. V lost 6 bases and J lost 9, with 9 bases in between.